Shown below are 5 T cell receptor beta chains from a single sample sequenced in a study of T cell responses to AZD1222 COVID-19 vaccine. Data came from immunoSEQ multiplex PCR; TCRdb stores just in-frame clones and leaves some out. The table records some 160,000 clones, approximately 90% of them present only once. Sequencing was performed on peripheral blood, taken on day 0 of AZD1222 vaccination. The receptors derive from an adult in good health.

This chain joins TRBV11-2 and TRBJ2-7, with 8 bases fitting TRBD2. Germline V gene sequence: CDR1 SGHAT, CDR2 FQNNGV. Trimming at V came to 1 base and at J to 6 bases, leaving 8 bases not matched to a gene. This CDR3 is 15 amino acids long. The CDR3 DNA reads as TGTGCCAGCAGCTTAGCAAGGACTAGCAATTTCGAGCAGTACTTC. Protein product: CASSLARTSNFEQYF.

CDR3: CAWGQGVANYGYTF. The CDR3 DNA is TGTGCCTGGGGACAGGGAGTAGCCAACTATGGCTACACCTTC. V and J are TRBV30 and TRBJ1-2; 8 bases are shared with TRBD1. V shed 5 bases and J 2 bases; nucleotides not matched to a gene: 7. The CDR3 sequence is 14 residues long. CDR1 is GTSNPN, CDR2 SVGIG, per germline (reference sequence).

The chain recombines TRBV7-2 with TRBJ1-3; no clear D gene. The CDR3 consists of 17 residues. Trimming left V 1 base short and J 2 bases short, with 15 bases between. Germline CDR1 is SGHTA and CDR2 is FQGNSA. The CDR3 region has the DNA TGTGCCAGCAGCTTAGTCAGTAATACGTTAACTGGAAACACCATATATTTT. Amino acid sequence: CASSLVSNTLTGNTIYF. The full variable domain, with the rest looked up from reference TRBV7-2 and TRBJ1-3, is GAGVSQSPSNKVTEKGKDVELRCDPISGHTALYWYRQSLGQGLEFLIYFQGNSAPDKSGLPSDRFSAERTGGSVSTLTIQRTQQEDSAVYLCASSLVSNTLTGNTIYFGEGSWLTVV.

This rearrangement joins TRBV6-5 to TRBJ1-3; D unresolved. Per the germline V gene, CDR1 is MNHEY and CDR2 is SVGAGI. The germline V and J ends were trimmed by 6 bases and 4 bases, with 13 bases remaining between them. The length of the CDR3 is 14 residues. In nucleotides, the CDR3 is TGTGCCAGCAGCCGTTCTAGTTGGGGAAACACCATATATTTT. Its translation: CASSRSSWGNTIYF.

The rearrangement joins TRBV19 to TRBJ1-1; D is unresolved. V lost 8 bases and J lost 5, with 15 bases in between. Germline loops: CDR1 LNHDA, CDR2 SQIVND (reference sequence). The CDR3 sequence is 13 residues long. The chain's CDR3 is CASSLTGRTEAFF. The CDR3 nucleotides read TGTGCCAGTTCCCTGACCGGGCGGACTGAAGCTTTCTTT.